This T cell receptor beta chain was observed in a study of shared T cell receptors in the human thymus. Trimming took 3 bases from V and 2 from J, leaving 15 bases between them. CDR3 size: 16 residues. The V gene's germline CDR1 is SGHRS and CDR2 YFSETQ. Some clones are missing from TCRdb's copy, which holds only in-frame ones; the method was immunoSEQ multiplex PCR. The sample has roughly 500,000 clones, approximately 80% seen once; the top ten hold less than 0.015%. Another study also made use of these data, one on human thymus T cells. That source adds: Across thymic and blood repertoires, the usage of V and J genes appeared to be biased.

The sequenced sample consisted of thymocytes. This chain links TRBV5-1 with TRBJ1-3; tentatively, D is TRBD1 (5 bases). This TCR was recovered from a boy under three years old with a congenital heart defect. In DNA form, the CDR3 reads TGCGCCAGCAGCTCGGGCGGGGGGATTGCTGGAAACACCATATATTTT. Its translation: CASSSGGGIAGNTIYF. Full variable domain (remainder filled in from reference TRBV5-1 and TRBJ1-3): KAGVTQTPRYLIKTRGQQVTLSCSPISGHRSVSWYQQTPGQGLQFLFEYFSETQRNKGNFPGRFSGRQFSNSRSEMNVSTLELGDSALYLCASSSGGGIAGNTIYFGEGSWLTVV.